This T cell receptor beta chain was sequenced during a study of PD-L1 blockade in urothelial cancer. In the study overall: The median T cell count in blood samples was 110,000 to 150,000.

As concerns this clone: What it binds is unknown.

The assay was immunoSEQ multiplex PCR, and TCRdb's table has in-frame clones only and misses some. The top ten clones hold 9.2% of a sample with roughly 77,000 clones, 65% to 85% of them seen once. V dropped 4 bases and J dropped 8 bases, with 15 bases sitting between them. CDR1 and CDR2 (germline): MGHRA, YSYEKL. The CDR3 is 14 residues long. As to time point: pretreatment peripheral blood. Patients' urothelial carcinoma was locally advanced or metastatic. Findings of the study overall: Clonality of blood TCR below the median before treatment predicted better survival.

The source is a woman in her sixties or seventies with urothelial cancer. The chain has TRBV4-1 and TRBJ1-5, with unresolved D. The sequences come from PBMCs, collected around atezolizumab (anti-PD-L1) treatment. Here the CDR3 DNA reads TGCGCCAGCAGCCGGAGTCGCCGTTATGAGCCCCAGCATTTT. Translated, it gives CASSRSRRYEPQHF.